Following are 15 T cell receptor beta chains from one sample sequenced in a study of blood T cell repertoires in COVID-19. Sequenced by immunoSEQ multiplex PCR; TCRdb stores in-frame clones only, minus some. In the table there are some 80,000 clones, around 78% of which are singletons. The sequenced material came from peripheral blood. The receptors were sampled from a human donor in a cohort sampled during active COVID-19.

The rearrangement links TRBV19 to TRBJ2-3; TRBD1 might be the D (6 bases). The V gene lost 3 bases and the J gene lost 3 bases, with 13 bases spanning the gap. The CDR3 is 15 residues long. Germline-derived CDR1 and CDR2 are LNHDA and SQIVND (reference sequence). The CDR3: CASSIGVQGTDTQYF. The CDR3 DNA follows: TGTGCCAGTAGTATTGGGGTTCAGGGGACAGATACGCAGTATTTT.

This clone showed up just a few times. The V call is TRBV24-1, the J call TRBJ2-1; D is unresolved. V was trimmed by 0 bases and J by 10 bases, leaving 9 bases between them. CDR1 and CDR2 (germline): KGHDR, SFDVKD. The CDR3 has 13 residues. The CDR3 nucleotides read TGTGCCACCAGTGATTTGTTACGAGAAGAGCAGTTCTTC. It encodes CATSDLLREEQFF.

The chain links TRBV4-1 to TRBJ2-1; TRBD2 agrees at 11 bases. With 3 bases clipped from V and 10 bases from J, the junction kept 8 bases outside the gene matches. Germline CDR1 MGHRA, CDR2 YSYEKL. This CDR3 contains 15 residues. The CDR3: CASSHGLAGNIEQFF. The CDR3 nucleotides read TGCGCCAGCAGCCACGGACTAGCGGGTAATATAGAGCAGTTCTTC.

The CDR3 nucleotides read TGTGCCATTAGGGAGGGGTATGGCTACACCTTC. Translating gives CAIREGYGYTF. The V call is TRBV6-5, the J call TRBJ1-2, with D tentatively TRBD1 (5 bases). This CDR3 contains 11 residues. Germline V gene lookup returns CDR1 MNHEY and CDR2 SVGAGI. The germline V and J ends were trimmed by 10 bases and 5 bases, with 11 bases remaining between them.

This clone was seen a handful of times. This chain links TRBV28 with TRBJ2-7; 9 nucleotides agree with TRBD1. There are 14 residues in the CDR3. The ends lost 5 bases at V and 2 bases at J; junction bases unmatched: 4. The germline V gene encodes CDR1 MDHEN and CDR2 SYDVKM. The CDR3 here is CASSPGQGTYEQYF. Written as DNA, the CDR3 is TGTGCCAGCAGTCCGGGACAGGGAACCTACGAGCAGTACTTC. The whole variable domain, remainder taken from reference TRBV28 and TRBJ2-7, is DVKVTQSSRYLVKRTGEKVFLECVQDMDHENMFWYRQDPGLGLRLIYFSYDVKMKEKGDIPEGYSVSREKKERFSLILESASTNQTSMYLCASSPGQGTYEQYFGPGTRLTVT.

The chain has TRBV28 and TRBJ1-1; TRBD1 matches 12 bases. The CDR3 extends over 16 amino acids. Losses at the gene ends were 7 bases for V and 5 bases for J; bases not matched to a gene: 11. CDR1 and CDR2 (germline): MDHEN, SYDVKM. CDR3 residues: CASNWGTGGVGTEAFF. CDR3 in DNA: TGTGCCAGCAACTGGGGGACAGGGGGCGTTGGGACTGAAGCTTTCTTT.

The chain links TRBV28 to TRBJ1-3, with no clear D. The CDR3 has 16 amino acids. Germline V CDR1 and CDR2: MDHEN, SYDVKM. V shed 6 bases and J shed 0 bases, with 15 bases lying between them. CDR3: CASSSLGGRSGNTIYF. For the CDR3, the DNA is TGTGCCAGCAGCTCCCTAGGCGGGCGCTCTGGAAACACCATATATTTT.

A remark on this clone: Distinct nucleotide sequences in the sample also encode this CDR3. This rearrangement joins TRBV7-6 to TRBJ2-1, with 7 bases that match TRBD2. The CDR3 loop spans 14 amino acids. J was trimmed by 7 bases and V by 1 base; bases with no gene match: 4. CDR1 is SGHVS and CDR2 is FNYEAQ in the germline V gene. CDR3 region: CASSLGQGGNEQFF. CDR3 bases: TGTGCCAGCAGCTTAGGGCAGGGAGGGAATGAGCAGTTCTTC.

V is TRBV5-1 and J is TRBJ2-1; 9 bases agree with TRBD1. CDR1 and CDR2 (germline): SGHRS, YFSETQ. The junction had 11 bases not matched to a gene; V was cut back by 3 bases and J by 4 bases. The CDR3 length is 17 residues. The chain's CDR3 is CASSWGQGEGPYNEQFF. The CDR3 DNA reads TGCGCCAGCAGCTGGGGACAGGGTGAGGGGCCTTACAATGAGCAGTTCTTC.

The genes are TRBV4-3 and TRBJ1-2; D unresolved. The CDR3 is 12 residues long. The V end lost 3 bases, the J end lost 7 bases, and 9 bases lay between the germline ends. The germline V gene encodes CDR1 LGHNA and CDR2 YSLEER. The CDR3 reads CASSHELGGYTF. DNA of the CDR3: TGCGCCAGCAGCCATGAGCTAGGTGGCTACACCTTC.

This rearrangement joins TRBV7-9 to TRBJ1-1; TRBD1 matches at 8 bases. The V gene end was trimmed by 1 base and the J gene end by 5 bases; junction bases not matched to a gene: 9. Germline CDR1 reads SEHNR; CDR2 reads FQNEAQ (reference sequence). The CDR3 length is 16 residues. The CDR3 spells CASSLEPGQGFTEAFF. The CDR3, as DNA: TGTGCCAGCAGCTTAGAACCAGGACAGGGTTTTACTGAAGCTTTCTTT.

The V gene is TRBV10-1, the J gene TRBJ2-1; 10 bases fit TRBD2. V shed 4 bases and J 0 bases; nucleotides not matched to a gene: 3. The CDR3 is made up of 16 amino acids. Germline CDR1 and CDR2: WNHNN and SYGVQD (reference sequence). CDR3 nucleotide sequence: TGCGCCAGCAGTGGACTAGCGGGTATCTCCTACAATGAGCAGTTCTTC. Amino acid sequence: CASSGLAGISYNEQFF.

The V call is TRBV9, the J call TRBJ1-3, with D unresolved. CDR1 SGDLS and CDR2 YYNGEE come from the germline V gene. The CDR3 contains 16 residues. The V end was cut by 4 bases, the J end by 1 base, with 15 bases between. In DNA form, the CDR3 reads TGTGCCAGCAGCCCTAGGAGTGGGTTTTCTGGAAACACCATATATTTT. Protein product: CASSPRSGFSGNTIYF. The entire variable domain, with the rest obtained from reference TRBV9 and TRBJ1-3, is as follows: DSGVTQTPKHLITATGQRVTLRCSPRSGDLSVYWYQQSLDQGLQFLIQYYNGEERAKGNILERFSAQQFPDLHSELNLSSLELGDSALYFCASSPRSGFSGNTIYFGEGSWLTVV.

This clone turned up a few times. This chain connects TRBV2 to TRBJ2-2; 8 bases fit TRBD2. Per germline, CDR1 SNHLY and CDR2 FYNNEI. This CDR3 is 16 amino acids long. With V trimmed by 6 bases and J by 2 bases, 8 bases remained unmatched. CDR3 coding DNA: TGTGCCAGCAGCACGTACGGGGGGGTAAACACCGGGGAGCTGTTTTTT. It is translated as CASSTYGGVNTGELFF.

The rearrangement joins TRBV25-1 to TRBJ1-2, with D possibly being TRBD1 (6 bases). The CDR3 contains 14 residues. Trimming left V 4 bases short and J 4 bases short, with 13 bases between. Looked up from germline, CDR1 is MGHDK and CDR2 is SYGVNS. The CDR3 sequence: CASSGTGSIYGYTF. The CDR3 DNA reads as TGTGCCAGCAGTGGTACAGGGAGTATCTATGGCTACACCTTC.